One sample yielded the 25 T cell receptor beta chains listed below, sequenced in a study of blood T cell repertoires in COVID-19. Sequencing used immunoSEQ multiplex PCR; TCRdb keeps in-frame clones, though not all of them. The profile shows some 200,000 clones, about 76% of them singletons. The sample consisted of PBMCs or T cells enriched from blood (not recorded which). These receptors were collected from a woman in her forties or fifties with acute COVID-19.

This clone has a single count. The chain joins TRBV6-2 or TRBV6-3 to TRBJ1-1; TRBD1 agrees at 7 bases. Germline CDR1 is MNHEY and CDR2 is SVGEGT. The length of the CDR3 is 14 residues. The V and J ends lost 6 bases and 5 bases, in that order; junction bases with no gene match: 9. For the CDR3, the DNA is TGTGCCAGCAGCTTAACAGGGGTTTGGACTGAAGCTTTCTTT. Translating gives CASSLTGVWTEAFF.

This chain uses TRBV27 with TRBJ1-6, with D uncertain. Trimming shortened V by 5 bases and J by 0 bases, and 11 bases separated the two germline ends. Germline values: CDR1 MNHEY, CDR2 SMNVEV (reference sequence). The CDR3 is 16 amino acids. CDR3 protein: CASSPTQSSYNSPLHF. Written as DNA, the CDR3 is TGTGCCAGCAGTCCAACACAGAGCTCCTATAATTCACCCCTCCACTTT.

This clone showed up just a few times. V is TRBV4-1 and J is TRBJ1-2; TRBD1 aligns across 8 bases. The CDR3 loop spans 16 amino acids. The trim removed 0 bases at V and 6 bases at J, leaving 9 bases unmatched. Germline CDR1 is MGHRA and CDR2 is YSYEKL. The CDR3 sequence is CASSQDLDRGVDGYTF. As DNA, the CDR3 is TGCGCCAGCAGCCAAGATCTAGACAGGGGAGTCGATGGCTACACCTTC.

This chain uses TRBV7-2 with TRBJ2-5; 9 bases align to TRBD1. With 5 bases clipped from V and 4 bases from J, the junction kept 5 bases outside the gene matches. CDR1 is SGHTA and CDR2 is FQGNSA in the germline V gene. The CDR3 contains 14 residues. In nucleotides, the CDR3 is TGTGCCAGCAGCCCACGACAGGGGGGAGAGACCCAGTACTTC. Translation: CASSPRQGGETQYF.

The V call is TRBV3-1 (or the pseudogene TRBV3-2), the J call TRBJ2-1; possibly TRBD1 for D (6 bases). Germline lookup yields CDR1 LGHDT and CDR2 YNNKEL (reference sequence). The CDR3 is made up of 14 amino acids. V lost 1 base and J lost 3, with 7 bases in between. CDR3 loop: CASSQVQGYNEQFF. The CDR3 DNA follows: TGTGCCAGCAGCCAAGTACAGGGCTACAATGAGCAGTTCTTC.

The chain joins TRBV29-1 to TRBJ2-1; 7 bases match TRBD2. The trim removed 4 bases at V and 4 bases at J, leaving 7 bases unmatched. The V gene's germline CDR1 is SQVTM and CDR2 ANQGSEA. The CDR3 loop spans 14 amino acids. The CDR3 nucleotides read TGCAGCGTTGCCCGCGGGAGCGATTACAATGAGCAGTTCTTC. Translation gives CSVARGSDYNEQFF.

This clone was picked up a small number of times. This rearrangement joins TRBV19 to TRBJ2-2; 9 bases match TRBD1. This CDR3 spans 19 amino acids. The germline gives CDR1 LNHDA, CDR2 SQIVND (reference sequence). Germline trimming cut 2 bases from V and 3 bases from J; bases unmatched to any gene: 13. The CDR3 bases are TGTGCCAGTAGTATACTTGTCTCGGGGACAGGGAGGGACACCGGGGAGCTGTTTTTT. It codes for CASSILVSGTGRDTGELFF.

The genes are TRBV28 and TRBJ2-3; TRBD1 matches 7 bases. The CDR3 is 15 residues long. Germline CDR1 MDHEN, CDR2 SYDVKM. The ends lost 8 bases at V and 0 bases at J; junction bases unmatched: 8. The CDR3: CASQNTGVSTDTQYF. CDR3 nucleotide sequence: TGTGCCAGCCAGAACACAGGGGTCAGCACAGATACGCAGTATTTT.

This clone was detected only once. V usage is TRBV29-1 and J usage is TRBJ2-2, with unresolved D. The CDR3 has 13 residues. Germline V gene sequence: CDR1 SQVTM, CDR2 ANQGSEA. V was clipped by 2 bases and J by 6 bases, with 10 bases between them. The CDR3 DNA reads TGCAGCGTTGAACTGAGGAAGCCCGGGGAGCTGTTTTTT. Protein product: CSVELRKPGELFF.

V and J are TRBV15 and TRBJ1-5; 8 bases are a match to TRBD1. Germline V gene data show CDR1 as LNHNV and CDR2 as YYDKDF (reference sequence). Losses at the gene ends were 8 bases for V and 0 bases for J; bases not matched to a gene: 15. CDR3 length equals 18 residues. CDR3 DNA: TGTGCCACCCTGCCAGGACAGGGATGGGGAAATAGCAATCAGCCCCAGCATTTT. This codes for CATLPGQGWGNSNQPQHF. The full variable domain, rest sourced from reference TRBV15 and TRBJ1-5, is DAMVIQNPRYQVTQFGKPVTLSCSQTLNHNVMYWYQQKSSQAPKLLFHYYDKDFNNEADTPDNFQSRRPNTSFCFLDIRSPGLGDTAMYLCATLPGQGWGNSNQPQHFGDGTRLSIL.

The genes are TRBV19 and TRBJ2-7, with 7 bases aligning to TRBD1. The V and J ends lost 6 bases and 3 bases, in that order; junction bases with no gene match: 11. The CDR3 sequence is 15 residues long. CDR1 and CDR2 from the germline V gene are LNHDA and SQIVND (reference sequence). The CDR3: CASSDPGTAVYEQYF. The CDR3 DNA reads as TGTGCCAGTAGCGATCCCGGGACAGCAGTCTACGAGCAGTACTTC.

The chain recombines TRBV5-1 with TRBJ2-3; 10 positions match TRBD1. This CDR3 contains 14 residues. Germline V lookup: CDR1 SGHRS, CDR2 YFSETQ. Trimming removed 2 bases from V and 5 bases from J; junction bases left unmatched: 2. The CDR3 region has the DNA TGCGCCAGCAGCTTAGGGACAGGGGTAGATACGCAGTATTTT. This sequence encodes CASSLGTGVDTQYF.

This sequence joins TRBV7-9 and TRBJ2-3; 9 bases fit TRBD1. Unmatched junction bases numbered 11, after V lost 6 bases and J lost 4 bases. The CDR3 length is 16 residues. The germline V gene has CDR1 SEHNR and CDR2 FQNEAQ (reference sequence). The CDR3 spells CASRMGQGGSADTQYF. DNA for the CDR3: TGTGCCAGCAGGATGGGACAGGGAGGGAGCGCAGATACGCAGTATTTT.

This clone was counted a single time. This chain uses TRBV6-2 or TRBV6-3 with TRBJ2-7; TRBD1 matches 9 bases. Trimming took 2 bases from V and 0 from J; bases not matched to a gene: 14. CDR1 MNHEY and CDR2 SVGEGT come from the germline V gene. This CDR3 region has 19 residues. The CDR3 reads CASSYRGQGSNPGSYEQYF. The CDR3, as DNA: TGTGCCAGCAGTTACAGGGGACAGGGAAGTAATCCCGGCTCCTACGAGCAGTACTTC.

V usage is TRBV14 and J usage is TRBJ2-5; D is undetermined. Trimming stripped 3 bases from V and 3 bases from J, with 5 bases between. The germline V gene encodes CDR1 SGHDN and CDR2 FVKESK. The CDR3 has 12 residues. The CDR3 sequence is CASSHFKETQYF. The CDR3 DNA is TGTGCCAGCAGCCACTTTAAAGAGACCCAGTACTTC.

In nucleotides, the CDR3 is TGTGCCAGCAGCCACTACAGGGATGAGGAAAAACTGTTTTTT. Protein sequence: CASSHYRDEEKLFF. The chain combines TRBV3-1 (or the pseudogene TRBV3-2) with TRBJ1-4; tentative D call: TRBD1 (6 bases). CDR1 and CDR2 from the germline V gene are LGHDT and YNNKEL (reference sequence). V lost 3 bases, J lost 8 bases, and 13 bases lay in between. The CDR3 sequence is 14 residues long.

The rearrangement joins TRBV29-1 to TRBJ2-1; D possibly corresponds to TRBD2 (6 bases). There are 15 residues in the CDR3. Germline CDR1 and CDR2: SQVTM and ANQGSEA. The ends were cut back, 4 bases at V and 2 bases at J, with 15 bases in the middle. The CDR3, as DNA: TGCAGCGTTGTATCGGAGGCGGGGCCCTACAATGAGCAGTTCTTC. Its protein is CSVVSEAGPYNEQFF.

The V gene is TRBV2, the J gene TRBJ2-7, with 8 bases matching TRBD2. The V gene's germline CDR1 is SNHLY and CDR2 FYNNEI. J was trimmed by 1 base and V by 8 bases; bases with no gene match: 22. The CDR3 consists of 19 residues. DNA for the CDR3: TGTGCCAGCGAAACGAGGGGTTTGGGACGGGAGGGCCGATCCTACGAGCAGTACTTC. It yields the protein CASETRGLGREGRSYEQYF. Together with reference TRBV2 and TRBJ2-7, the CDR3 gives the full variable domain: EPEVTQTPSHQVTQMGQEVILRCVPISNHLYFYWYRQILGQKVEFLVSFYNNEISEKSEIFDDQFSVERPDGSNFTLKIRSTKLEDSAMYFCASETRGLGREGRSYEQYFGPGTRLTVT.

The V and J genes are TRBV4-1 and TRBJ2-2; 7 nucleotides agree with TRBD1. V shed 3 bases and J 5 bases; nucleotides not matched to a gene: 6. CDR1 and CDR2 from the germline V gene are MGHRA and YSYEKL. The CDR3 runs 15 residues. The CDR3 is CASSHRQGNTGELFF. Here the CDR3 DNA reads TGCGCCAGCAGCCACCGACAGGGAAATACCGGGGAGCTGTTTTTT.

The V gene is TRBV4-2, the J gene TRBJ1-3, with D perhaps matching TRBD1 (5 bases). V dropped 0 bases and J dropped 3 bases, with 12 bases sitting between them. CDR3 length: 16 amino acids. In germline, CDR1 is LGHNA, CDR2 YNFKEQ. For the CDR3, the DNA is TGTGCCAGCAGCCAAGATTGGATCGACAGTGGAAACACCATATATTTT. Its translation is CASSQDWIDSGNTIYF.

The J gene is TRBJ1-3, the V gene TRBV7-2; TRBD1 might be the D (6 bases). This CDR3 is built from 14 residues. V shed 6 bases and J shed 4 bases, with 13 bases lying between them. From germline, CDR1 is SGHTA and CDR2 FQGNSA. CDR3: CASRPTGGGNTIYF. The CDR3 nucleotides are TGTGCCAGCAGGCCGACAGGCGGGGGAAACACCATATATTTT. Based on the CDR3 plus reference TRBV7-2 and TRBJ1-3, the full variable domain is GAGVSQSPSNKVTEKGKDVELRCDPISGHTALYWYRQSLGQGLEFLIYFQGNSAPDKSGLPSDRFSAERTGGSVSTLTIQRTQQEDSAVYLCASRPTGGGNTIYFGEGSWLTVV.

This clone has just one count. The rearrangement links TRBV19 to TRBJ1-6; D unresolved. Looked up from germline, CDR1 is LNHDA and CDR2 is SQIVND (reference sequence). This CDR3 is built from 16 residues. V lost 6 bases and J 8 bases, leaving 20 bases between the germline ends. The CDR3 DNA reads as TGTGCCAGTAGCGTTTTTGCAGGAAAAAAAGATTCACCCCTCCACTTT. As protein: CASSVFAGKKDSPLHF.

The chain has TRBV28 and TRBJ1-2, with D perhaps matching TRBD1 (6 bases). CDR1 and CDR2 (germline): MDHEN, SYDVKM. There are 13 residues in the CDR3. The V gene lost 6 bases and the J gene lost 0 bases, with 8 bases spanning the gap. This CDR3 reads CASRRQANYGYTF. DNA of the CDR3: TGTGCCAGCAGAAGACAGGCTAACTATGGCTACACCTTC.

This clone has a single count. The rearrangement links TRBV11-2 to TRBJ1-1, with D unresolved. Trimming took off 3 bases at V and 2 bases at J, with 10 bases between the two ends. Per germline, CDR1 SGHAT and CDR2 FQNNGV. The CDR3 contains 14 residues. The CDR3 nucleotides read TGTGCCAGCAGCTTTATTAGCGGAAACACTGAAGCTTTCTTT. It translates to CASSFISGNTEAFF. The whole variable domain, remainder taken from reference TRBV11-2 and TRBJ1-1, is EAGVAQSPRYKIIEKRQSVAFWCNPISGHATLYWYQQILGQGPKLLIQFQNNGVVDDSQLPKDRFSAERLKGVDSTLKIQPAKLEDSAVYLCASSFISGNTEAFFGQGTRLTVV.

This sequence joins TRBV5-1 and TRBJ2-5; 14 nucleotides align to TRBD2. The V segment lost 5 bases and the J segment 4 bases; nucleotides outside the gene matches: 4. The CDR3 runs 15 residues. Germline loops: CDR1 SGHRS, CDR2 YFSETQ. The DNA of the CDR3 is TGCGCCAGCAGTAAGACTAGCGGGGGGGCAGAGACCCAGTACTTC. Translating it yields CASSKTSGGAETQYF. The entire variable domain, with the rest obtained from reference TRBV5-1 and TRBJ2-5, is as follows: KAGVTQTPRYLIKTRGQQVTLSCSPISGHRSVSWYQQTPGQGLQFLFEYFSETQRNKGNFPGRFSGRQFSNSRSEMNVSTLELGDSALYLCASSKTSGGAETQYFGPGTRLLVL.